This TCR beta chain was profiled in a study of blood T cell repertoires in COVID-19. Study information: T cells, B-cell-depleted T cells, or PBMCs provided the cDNA or gDNA that served as material.

This CDR3 region has 13 residues. Germline CDR1 reads KGHSH; CDR2 reads LQKENI. Trimming shortened V by 5 bases and J by 5 bases, and 12 bases separated the two germline ends. Original processing methods: Reference gene primers were amplified, and this amplification served to estimate nucleated cell counts. Repertoires were generated with immunoSEQ multiplex PCR, while TCRdb's copy carries only in-frame clones and drops some. The V and J calls and clone size are taken from that table; D and trimming were inferred from the DNA. The sample holds around 280,000 clones, approximately 90% seen once. The TCR sequence derives from a woman aged 50 to 65 who had recovered from COVID-19. The sample consisted of peripheral blood. The chain couples TRBV18 to TRBJ2-5, with D tentatively TRBD1 (5 bases). CDR3 residues: CASSSSWGETQYF. In DNA, the CDR3 is TGTGCCAGCTCATCCTCGTGGGGCGAGACCCAGTACTTC. Complete variable domain (other parts from reference TRBV18 and TRBJ2-5): NAGVMQNPRHLVRRRGQEARLRCSPMKGHSHVYWYRQLPEEGLKFMVYLQKENIIDESGMPKERFSAEFPKEGPSILRIQQVVRGDSAAYFCASSSSWGETQYFGPGTRLLVL.